Below, 19 T cell receptor beta chains from the same sample are listed, as sequenced in a study of regulatory T cells in long-lasting Graves disease. Regarding time point: newly diagnosed GD, antithyroid drugs for less than 3 months. Researchers made the TCR library from RNA that was extracted from PBMCs. Arm-PCR of CDR3 regions and iRepertoire HTBI primers were used to build TCR beta libraries. TCRdb redid the calling of the multiplex PCR reads with MiXCR, one entry per CDR3 protein. Altogether around 480,000 distinct CDR3 sequences are present, about 15% being singletons, with the ten largest covering around 25%. This sample was also put to use in a study of T cells in Graves' hyperthyroidism and ophthalmopathy.

Specimen: peripheral blood mononuclear cells (PBMCs), collected at new diagnosis, from a patient treated with antithyroid drugs. The receptors were gathered from a woman aged 40 to 65 with Graves disease.

This chain uses TRBV3-1 with TRBJ1-3; D unclear. The CDR3 is 13 amino acids. V was shortened by 3 bases and J by 4 bases, with 7 bases between the two germline ends. Germline lookup yields CDR1 LGHDT and CDR2 YNNKEL (reference sequence). The CDR3 DNA sequence: TGTGCCAGCAGCCAGGGTCCCGGAAACACCATATATTTT. It translates to CASSQGPGNTIYF.

This clonotype appeared many times. The rearrangement uses TRBV5-1 and TRBJ1-1, with a possible D match to TRBD1 (5 bases). V lost 4 bases and J lost 3, with 10 bases in between. Germline V gene lookup returns CDR1 SGHRS and CDR2 YFSETQ. The CDR3 loop spans 13 amino acids. As DNA, the CDR3 is TGCGCCAGCAGCCAGGGATGGCACACTGAAGCTTTCTTT. Residues: CASSQGWHTEAFF.

This clonotype was counted at least ten times. The V gene is TRBV11-3, the J gene TRBJ2-1; a weak D match, TRBD1 (5 bases). There are 15 residues in the CDR3. Trimming took 1 base from V and 8 from J, leaving 15 bases between them. The V gene's germline CDR1 is SGHNT and CDR2 YENEEA. In nucleotides, the CDR3 is TGTGCCAGCAGCTTAGGCGGACAACTATCCGATGAGCAGTTCTTC. This encodes CASSLGGQLSDEQFF.

The chain is built from TRBV7-2 and TRBJ2-7; 13 bases map to TRBD2. The ends lost 4 bases at V and 2 bases at J; junction bases unmatched: 11. The V gene's germline CDR1 is SGHTA and CDR2 FQGNSA. The CDR3 totals 18 residues. Written as DNA, the CDR3 is TGTGCCAGCAGCTCTAGGGGACTAGCGGGATACTATACCTACGAGCAGTACTTC. Translation: CASSSRGLAGYYTYEQYF.

The J gene is TRBJ2-7, the V gene TRBV12-3 or TRBV12-4; 10 bases agree with TRBD1. V lost 0 bases to trimming and J lost 5 bases; unmatched junction nucleotides: 4. CDR3 length: 15 amino acids. DNA for the CDR3: TGTGCCAGCAGTTTAGCCCGGGACAGGGGTAACGAGCAGTACTTC. Amino acid sequence: CASSLARDRGNEQYF.

CDR3: CASSSLIPGKYYGYTF. The CDR3 DNA reads TGTGCCAGCAGCTCCCTTATTCCTGGGAAATACTATGGCTACACCTTC. The chain has TRBV11-2 and TRBJ1-2, with D unresolved. The V and J ends lost 4 bases and 3 bases respectively, with 18 bases between them. Germline V lookup: CDR1 SGHAT, CDR2 FQNNGV. The CDR3 runs to 16 residues.

The sample holds many counts of this clonotype. J is TRBJ2-1 and V is TRBV12-5; 7 nucleotides agree with TRBD1. Losses at the gene ends were 6 bases for V and 12 bases for J; bases not matched to a gene: 5. Germline CDR1 reads LGHNT; CDR2 reads FRNRAP. This CDR3 comprises 11 residues. CDR3 sequence: CASGWDSLQFF. The CDR3, as DNA: TGTGCTAGTGGATGGGACAGTTTGCAGTTCTTC.

This chain links TRBV6-1 with TRBJ2-2; 8 bases are a match to TRBD1. The junction had 9 bases not matched to a gene; V was cut back by 5 bases and J by 7 bases. There are 15 residues in the CDR3. CDR1 is MNHNS, CDR2 SASEGT, per germline. The CDR3 reads CASSTGQEIIGELFF. The CDR3 nucleotides are TGTGCCAGCAGTACGGGACAGGAGATTATCGGGGAGCTGTTTTTT.

V gene TRBV2 combines with J gene TRBJ1-4, with a tentative D call TRBD1 (5 bases). Between the trimmed V and J ends, which lost 5 bases and 7 bases, there was a span of 23 bases. The CDR3 is 17 residues long. The germline V gene encodes CDR1 SNHLY and CDR2 FYNNEI. CDR3 nucleotides: TGTGCCAGCAGTTACGGGAAGGGGTTTGGGTTAGGTGAAAAACTGTTTTTT. Protein sequence: CASSYGKGFGLGEKLFF.

This clonotype was seen repeatedly, ten times or more. The chain has TRBV3-1 and TRBJ1-2; unclear D gene. Trimming cost V 3 bases and J 2 bases, with 13 bases left between them. This CDR3 spans 15 amino acids. Germline CDR1 is LGHDT and CDR2 is YNNKEL (reference sequence). The CDR3 sequence is CASSQLAGQNYGYTF. The DNA of the CDR3 is TGTGCCAGCAGCCAGTTGGCCGGGCAGAACTATGGCTACACCTTC. The full variable domain, its missing parts supplied by reference TRBV3-1 and TRBJ1-2, is DTAVSQTPKYLVTQMGNDKSIKCEQNLGHDTMYWYKQDSKKFLKIMFSYNNKELIINETVPNRFSPKSPDKAHLNLHINSLELGDSAVYFCASSQLAGQNYGYTFGSGTRLTVV.

The chain has TRBV9 and TRBJ1-1; 11 bases align to TRBD1. V was pared by 3 bases and J by 0 bases, with 4 bases of the junction left unmatched. The CDR3 totals 16 residues. Germline CDR1 reads SGDLS; CDR2 reads YYNGEE. The CDR3 is CASSEGTGGVNTEAFF. The CDR3 region has the DNA TGTGCCAGCAGCGAAGGGACAGGGGGTGTGAACACTGAAGCTTTCTTT.

This clonotype was recorded many times. V and J are TRBV27 and TRBJ1-1; 7 bases fit TRBD1. Germline V lookup: CDR1 MNHEY, CDR2 SMNVEV (reference sequence). V was pared by 1 base and J by 0 bases, with 8 bases of the junction left unmatched. There are 17 residues in the CDR3. CDR3 DNA: TGTGCCAGCAGTTTATACAGGGGCGTCGAGGTGAACACTGAAGCTTTCTTT. Translating it yields CASSLYRGVEVNTEAFF.

In its sample, this clonotype was seen a few times. A much more abundant neighbour one base away suggests this may be a read error. The chain combines TRBV3-1 with TRBJ2-2; D possibly corresponds to TRBD2 (6 bases). This CDR3 has 15 residues. Germline V lookup: CDR1 LGHDT, CDR2 YNNKEL (reference sequence). The CDR3 loop is CASSPTTGTGGELLF. In nucleotides, the CDR3 is TGTGCCAGCAGCCCGACCACGGGGACGGGCGGGGAGCTGTTGTTT.

This clonotype showed up many times. The V call is TRBV6-2 or TRBV6-3, the J call TRBJ1-5; 7 bases align to TRBD1. Looked up from germline, CDR1 is MNHEY and CDR2 is SVGEGT. This CDR3 is 15 amino acids long. After removal of 0 bases from V and 5 bases from J, the junction contained 4 bases not matched to a gene. The CDR3 DNA is TGTGCCAGCAGTTACTCCCGGGACAGCCATCAGCCCCAGCATTTT. It encodes CASSYSRDSHQPQHF.

This clonotype has ten or more counts. The rearrangement joins TRBV30 to TRBJ2-1, with D perhaps assigned TRBD1 or TRBD2 (6 bases each). The V gene lost 2 bases and the J gene lost 5 bases, with 10 bases spanning the gap. The CDR3 is 13 amino acids. Per the germline V gene, CDR1 is GTSNPN and CDR2 is SVGIG (reference sequence). CDR3: CAWSRGRDNEQFF. The CDR3 DNA is TGTGCCTGGAGTCGGGGGCGAGACAATGAGCAGTTCTTC.

This clonotype was detected a few times. The chain links TRBV19 to TRBJ1-5; D possibly corresponds to TRBD1 (5 bases). CDR1 and CDR2 from the germline V gene are LNHDA and SQIVND (reference sequence). The CDR3 covers 15 residues. V dropped 3 bases and J dropped 1 base, with 10 bases sitting between them. The CDR3: CASSIWGRSNQPQHF. DNA of the CDR3: TGTGCCAGTAGTATTTGGGGCAGGAGCAATCAGCCCCAGCATTTT.

V and J are TRBV9 and TRBJ1-2; D gene unclear. This CDR3 spans 15 amino acids. In germline, CDR1 is SGDLS, CDR2 YYNGEE. V shed 0 bases and J shed 8 bases, with 17 bases lying between them. CDR3 bases: TGTGCCAGCAGCGTAGACGGCGCGGGGAAGGCAGGCTACACCTTC. It translates to CASSVDGAGKAGYTF.

This rearrangement joins TRBV28 to TRBJ2-5; TRBD2 might be the D (5 bases). The length of the CDR3 is 13 residues. Deletions cut 2 bases from V and 1 base from J, with 5 bases between. Germline-derived CDR1 and CDR2 are MDHEN and SYDVKM. In nucleotides, the CDR3 is TGTGCCAGCAGTTTACTAGCCCAAGAGACCCAGTACTTC. It codes for CASSLLAQETQYF.

The table lists this clonotype with a few counts. CDR3 DNA sequence: TGTGCCAGCAGCTTGGAGCAGGACACCATATATTTT. Translated: CASSLEQDTIYF. The chain joins TRBV5-4 to TRBJ1-3; D ambiguous. Germline assignment: CDR1 SGHNT and CDR2 YYREEE (reference sequence). The CDR3 has 12 amino acids. V shed 0 bases and J shed 8 bases, with 6 bases lying between them.